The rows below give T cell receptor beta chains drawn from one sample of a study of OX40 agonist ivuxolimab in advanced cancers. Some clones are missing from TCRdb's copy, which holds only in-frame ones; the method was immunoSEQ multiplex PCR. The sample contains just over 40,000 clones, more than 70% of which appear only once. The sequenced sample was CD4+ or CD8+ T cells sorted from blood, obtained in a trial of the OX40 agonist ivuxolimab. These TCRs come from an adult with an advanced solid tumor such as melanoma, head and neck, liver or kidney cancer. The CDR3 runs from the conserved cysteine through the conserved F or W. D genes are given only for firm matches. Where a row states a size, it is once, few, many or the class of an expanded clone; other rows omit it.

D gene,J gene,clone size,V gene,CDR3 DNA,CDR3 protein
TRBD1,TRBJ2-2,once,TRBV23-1,TGCGCCAGCAGTCAATCGTGGACAGGGTATTTCACCGGGGAGCTGTTTTTT,CASSQSWTGYFTGELFF
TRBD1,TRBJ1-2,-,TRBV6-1,TGTGCCAGCAGGCGCACAGGGGGCGAGACCTTC,CASRRTGGETF
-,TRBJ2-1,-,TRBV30,TGTGCCTGGAGTCAGACGGGCACCGCCTACAATGAGCAGTTCTTC,CAWSQTGTAYNEQFF
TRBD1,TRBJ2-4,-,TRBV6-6,TGTGCCAGCAGTCCGACAGGGATAGCCAAAAACATTCAGTACTTC,CASSPTGIAKNIQYF
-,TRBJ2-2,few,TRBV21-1,TGTGCCAGCAGCAAAGGGCGGGCATTTTCGGGGTCGCCCGGGGAGCTGTTTTTT,CASSKGRAFSGSPGELFF
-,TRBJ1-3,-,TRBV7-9,TGTGCCAGCAGCTTATCGTCTACCTCTGGAAACACCATATATTTT,CASSLSSTSGNTIYF
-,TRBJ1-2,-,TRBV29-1,TGCAGCGTTGCTCGGGGGGCTGATGGCTACACCTTC,CSVARGADGYTF
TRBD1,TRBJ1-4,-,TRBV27,TGTGCCAGCAGTTCGACAGGGCGGATAGGGGAAAAACTGTTTTTT,CASSSTGRIGEKLFF
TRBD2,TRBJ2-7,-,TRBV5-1,TGCGCCAGCAGCAGCTGGGCGGGAGCCTCCTACGAGCAGTACTTC,CASSSWAGASYEQYF
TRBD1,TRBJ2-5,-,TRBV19,TGTGCCAGTAGAGTCGGGTGGACAGGGGGCCAAGAGACCCAGTACTTC,CASRVGWTGGQETQYF
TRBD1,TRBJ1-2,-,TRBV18,TGTGCCAGCTCACCACCCGGAGCAGGGGGCGGCTATGGCTACACCTTC,CASSPPGAGGGYGYTF
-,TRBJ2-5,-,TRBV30,TGTGCCTGGAGTTTAGGGACAGAGACCCAGTACTTC,CAWSLGTETQYF
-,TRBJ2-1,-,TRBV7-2,TGTGCCAGCAGCTTAGGTAGGGGTGAGCAGTTCTTC,CASSLGRGEQFF
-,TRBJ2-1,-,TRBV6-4,TGTGCCAGCAGTCCGGGACCCATGAATGAGCAGTTCTTC,CASSPGPMNEQFF
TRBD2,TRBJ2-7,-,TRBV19,TGTGCCAGTAGTATAGGTGCGGGAGCTGGCCTGACATCCTACGAGCAGTACTTC,CASSIGAGAGLTSYEQYF
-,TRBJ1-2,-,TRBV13,TGTGCCAGCAGCTCTAGACAGGCCGTGTATGGCTACACCTTC,CASSSRQAVYGYTF
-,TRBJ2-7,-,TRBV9,TGTGCCAGCAGCGTAGGAGGAGGTCCCGAGCAGTACTTC,CASSVGGGPEQYF
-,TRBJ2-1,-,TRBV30,TGTGCCTGGAGTGTACAAGTCCACTACAATGAGCAGTTCTTC,CAWSVQVHYNEQFF
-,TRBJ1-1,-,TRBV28,TGTGCCAGCCTGGGGACGGGGAACACTGAAGCTTTCTTT,CASLGTGNTEAFF
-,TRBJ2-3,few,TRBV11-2,TGTGCCAGCAGGGTGGCAGGTGCTCGAGATACGCAGTATTTT,CASRVAGARDTQYF
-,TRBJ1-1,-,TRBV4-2,TGTGCCAGCAGCCATGAGGCGAACACTGAAGCTTTCTTT,CASSHEANTEAFF
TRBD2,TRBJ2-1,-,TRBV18,TGTGCCAGCTCACCACCCTCACTAGCGGGGCCCTACAATGAGCAGTTCTTC,CASSPPSLAGPYNEQFF
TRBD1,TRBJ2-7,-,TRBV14,TGTGCCAGCAGCCAAGATCCCAGAACAGGGGCCCTCCTTACCTACGAGCAGTACTTC,CASSQDPRTGALLTYEQYF
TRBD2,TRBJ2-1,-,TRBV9,TGTGCCAGCAGCGTAGGAGGTAGCGGGAGGGATGAGCAGTTCTTC,CASSVGGSGRDEQFF
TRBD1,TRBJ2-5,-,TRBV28,TGTGCCAGCAGCGTGGGTGGGACAGGGAAAGAGACCCAGTACTTC,CASSVGGTGKETQYF
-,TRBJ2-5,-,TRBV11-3,TGTGCCAGCAGCTTAGAGGGGGCGGCCACCGTGGAGACCCAGTACTTC,CASSLEGAATVETQYF
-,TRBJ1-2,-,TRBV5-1,TGCGCCAGCAGTTTCCTCGACGGTGGTGACGGCTACACCTTC,CASSFLDGGDGYTF
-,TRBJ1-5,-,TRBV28,TGTGCCAGCAGTTTCCCACTTCCGTCTCAGCCCCAGCATTTT,CASSFPLPSQPQHF
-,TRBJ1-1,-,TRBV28,TGTGCCAGCAGTTTAACCCAGCGGGGTGAAGCTTTCTTT,CASSLTQRGEAFF
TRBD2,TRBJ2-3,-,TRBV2,TGTGCCAGCAGTGAACTAGCGGGTAGCACAGATACGCAGTATTTT,CASSELAGSTDTQYF
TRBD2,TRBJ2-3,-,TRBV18,TGTGCCAGCTCACCAGTCCTAGCGGGAGGCACAGATACGCAGTATTTT,CASSPVLAGGTDTQYF
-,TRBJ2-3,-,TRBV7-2,TGTGCCAGCAGCTTAAATACCGCGGGGAGCACAGATACGCAGTATTTT,CASSLNTAGSTDTQYF
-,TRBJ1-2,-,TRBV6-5,TGTGCCAGCAGTTACTCGATCGACAGGGGCTACACCTTC,CASSYSIDRGYTF
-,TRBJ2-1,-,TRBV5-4,TGTGCCAGCAGCTTCCGGGACACCTCCTACAATGAGCAGTTCTTC,CASSFRDTSYNEQFF
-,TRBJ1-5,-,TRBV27,TGTGCCAGCCCCCCAGGGGCTCCTTATAGCAATCAGCCCCAGCATTTT,CASPPGAPYSNQPQHF
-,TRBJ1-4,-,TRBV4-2,TGTGCCAGCAGCCAAGATTCCGACAGTCTAAATGAAAAACTGTTTTTT,CASSQDSDSLNEKLFF
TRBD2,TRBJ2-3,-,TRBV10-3,TGTGCCATCAGTGAGGGGCGGGAGGCTACGCAGTATTTT,CAISEGREATQYF
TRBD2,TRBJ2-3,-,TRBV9,TGTGCCAGCAGCGTACTAGCGGGAGGGGCCACAGATACGCAGTATTTT,CASSVLAGGATDTQYF
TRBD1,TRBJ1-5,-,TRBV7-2,TGTGCCAGCAGCCTGGGACAGGGCCAAAATCAGCCCCAGCATTTT,CASSLGQGQNQPQHF
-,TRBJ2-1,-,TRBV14,TGTGCCAGCAGCCAAGAGGCGACTCCCGGGTACAATGAGCAGTTCTTC,CASSQEATPGYNEQFF
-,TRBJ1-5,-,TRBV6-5,TGTGCCAGCAGTTACGCTGGGATTCAGCCCCAGCATTTT,CASSYAGIQPQHF
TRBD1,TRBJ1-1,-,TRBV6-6,TGTGCCAGCAGCTTTACAGGGGGGACTGAAGCTTTCTTT,CASSFTGGTEAFF
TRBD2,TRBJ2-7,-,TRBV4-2,TGTGCCAGCAGCCAAAGAAGCGGGATAGAATACGAGCAGTACTTC,CASSQRSGIEYEQYF
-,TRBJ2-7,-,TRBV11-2,TGTGCCAGCAGCTTAGGGGGGGACTCTTTCTACGAGCAGTACTTC,CASSLGGDSFYEQYF
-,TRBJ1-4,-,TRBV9,TGTGCCAGCAGCAAAGAGGGGACCGCGACTGGTGAAAAACTGTTTTTT,CASSKEGTATGEKLFF
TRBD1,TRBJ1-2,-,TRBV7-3,TGTGCCAGCAGCTTAACGTCCCAGGGGGCGCGCGGCTACACCTTC,CASSLTSQGARGYTF
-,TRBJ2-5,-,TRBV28,TGTGCCAGCAGTTTAGGCGCAAAAAGGGGAGAGACCCAGTACTTC,CASSLGAKRGETQYF
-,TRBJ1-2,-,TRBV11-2,TGTGCCAGCAGCTTGATTACCCGGGGGCAGGGCCCCTCCGGTGGCTACACCTTC,CASSLITRGQGPSGGYTF
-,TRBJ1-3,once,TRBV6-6,TGTGCCAGCATCAAGGGAGAAAGCTCTGGAAACACCATATATTTT,CASIKGESSGNTIYF
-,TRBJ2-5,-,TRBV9,TGTGCCAGCAGGACGGGTCCAACAGAGACCCAGTACTTC,CASRTGPTETQYF